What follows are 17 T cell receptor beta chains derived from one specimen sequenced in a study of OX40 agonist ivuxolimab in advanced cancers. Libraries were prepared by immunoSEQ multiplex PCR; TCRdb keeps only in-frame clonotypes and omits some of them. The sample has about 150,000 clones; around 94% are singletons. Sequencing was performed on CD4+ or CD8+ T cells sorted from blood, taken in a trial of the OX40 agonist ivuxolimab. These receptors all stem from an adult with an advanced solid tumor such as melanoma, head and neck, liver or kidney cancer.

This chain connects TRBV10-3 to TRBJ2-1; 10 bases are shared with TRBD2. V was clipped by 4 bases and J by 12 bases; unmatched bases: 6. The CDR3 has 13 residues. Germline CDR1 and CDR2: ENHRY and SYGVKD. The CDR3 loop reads CAISGGLATVQFF. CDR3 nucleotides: TGTGCCATCAGTGGGGGACTAGCGACGGTGCAGTTCTTC.

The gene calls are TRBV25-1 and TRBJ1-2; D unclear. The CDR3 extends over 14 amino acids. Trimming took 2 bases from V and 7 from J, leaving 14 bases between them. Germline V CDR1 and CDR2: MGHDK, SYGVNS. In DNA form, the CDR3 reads TGTGCCAGCAGTGAAAATGGCCCTGCCGGTGGCTACACCTTC. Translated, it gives CASSENGPAGGYTF.

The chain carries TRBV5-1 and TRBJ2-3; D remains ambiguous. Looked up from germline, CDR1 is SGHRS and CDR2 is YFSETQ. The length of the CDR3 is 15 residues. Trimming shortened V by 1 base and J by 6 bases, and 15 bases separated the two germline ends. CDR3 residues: CASSLLLKAGDTQYF. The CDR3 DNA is TGCGCCAGCAGCTTGCTCCTTAAGGCAGGTGATACGCAGTATTTT.

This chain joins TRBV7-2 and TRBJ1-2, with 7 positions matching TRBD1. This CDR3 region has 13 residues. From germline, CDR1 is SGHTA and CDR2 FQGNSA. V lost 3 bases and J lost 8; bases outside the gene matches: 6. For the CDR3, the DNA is TGTGCCAGCAGCTTCCGAGGGGGCGAAGGCTACACCTTC. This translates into CASSFRGGEGYTF.

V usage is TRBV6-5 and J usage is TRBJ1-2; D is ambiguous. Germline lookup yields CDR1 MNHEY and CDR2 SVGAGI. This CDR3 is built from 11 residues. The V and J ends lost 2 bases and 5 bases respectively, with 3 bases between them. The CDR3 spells CASSYQYGYTF. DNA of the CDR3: TGTGCCAGCAGTTACCAATATGGCTACACCTTC.

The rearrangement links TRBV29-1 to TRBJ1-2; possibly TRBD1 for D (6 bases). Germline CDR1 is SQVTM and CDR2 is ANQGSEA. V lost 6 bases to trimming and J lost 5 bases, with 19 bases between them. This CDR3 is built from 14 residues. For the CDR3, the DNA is TGCAGCGTACTAGGGCTGATAGGGGGGTATGGCTACACCTTC. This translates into CSVLGLIGGYGYTF.

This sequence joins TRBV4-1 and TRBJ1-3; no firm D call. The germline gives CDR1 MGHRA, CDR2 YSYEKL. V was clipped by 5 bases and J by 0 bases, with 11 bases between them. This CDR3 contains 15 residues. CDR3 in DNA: TGCGCCAGCAGCGGCTACGCGAGCTCTGGAAACACCATATATTTT. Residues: CASSGYASSGNTIYF.

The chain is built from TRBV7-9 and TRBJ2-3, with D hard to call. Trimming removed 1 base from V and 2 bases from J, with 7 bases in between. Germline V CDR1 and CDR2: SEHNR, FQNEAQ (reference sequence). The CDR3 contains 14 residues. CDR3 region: CASSLGFTTDTQYF. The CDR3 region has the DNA TGTGCCAGCAGCTTAGGGTTTACCACAGATACGCAGTATTTT.

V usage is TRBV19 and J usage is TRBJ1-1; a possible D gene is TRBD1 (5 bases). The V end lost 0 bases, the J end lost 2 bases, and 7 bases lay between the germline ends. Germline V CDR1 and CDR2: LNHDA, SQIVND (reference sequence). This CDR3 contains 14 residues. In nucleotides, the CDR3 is TGTGCCAGTAGTATAGAGAGGGGTAACACTGAAGCTTTCTTT. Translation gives CASSIERGNTEAFF.

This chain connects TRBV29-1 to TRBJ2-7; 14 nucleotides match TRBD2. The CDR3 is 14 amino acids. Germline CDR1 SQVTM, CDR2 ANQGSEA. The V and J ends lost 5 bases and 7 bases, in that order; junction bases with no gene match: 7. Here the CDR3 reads CSVRTSGRPGEQYF. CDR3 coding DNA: TGCAGCGTTCGGACTAGCGGGAGGCCTGGGGAGCAGTACTTC.

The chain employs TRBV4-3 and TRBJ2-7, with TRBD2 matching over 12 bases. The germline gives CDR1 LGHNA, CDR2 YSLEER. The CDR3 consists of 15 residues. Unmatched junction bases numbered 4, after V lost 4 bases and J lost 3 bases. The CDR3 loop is CASSLQTSGSYEQYF. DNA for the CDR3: TGCGCCAGCAGCCTCCAGACTAGCGGGAGCTACGAGCAGTACTTC.

The CDR3 loop is CASSAGSLYEQYF. Written as DNA, the CDR3 is TGTGCCAGCAGCGCTGGGTCCCTCTACGAGCAGTACTTC. V gene TRBV5-4 combines with J gene TRBJ2-7; D is uncertain. Deletions cut 4 bases from V and 3 bases from J, with 11 bases between. The CDR3 runs 13 residues. Germline-derived CDR1 and CDR2 are SGHNT and YYREEE (reference sequence).

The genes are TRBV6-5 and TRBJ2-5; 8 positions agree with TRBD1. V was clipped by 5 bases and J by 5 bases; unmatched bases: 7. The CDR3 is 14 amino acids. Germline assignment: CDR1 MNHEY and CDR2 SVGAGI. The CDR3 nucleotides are TGTGCCAGCAGTACAGGGGGTTATCGGGAGACCCAGTACTTC. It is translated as CASSTGGYRETQYF.

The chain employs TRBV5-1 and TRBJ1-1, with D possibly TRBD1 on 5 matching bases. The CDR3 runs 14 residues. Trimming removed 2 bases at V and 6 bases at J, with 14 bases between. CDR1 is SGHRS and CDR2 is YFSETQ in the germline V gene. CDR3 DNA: TGCGCCAGCAGCTTCACAGGTCAACGAGCTGAAGCTTTCTTT. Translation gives CASSFTGQRAEAFF. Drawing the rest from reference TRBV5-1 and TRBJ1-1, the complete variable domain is KAGVTQTPRYLIKTRGQQVTLSCSPISGHRSVSWYQQTPGQGLQFLFEYFSETQRNKGNFPGRFSGRQFSNSRSEMNVSTLELGDSALYLCASSFTGQRAEAFFGQGTRLTVV.

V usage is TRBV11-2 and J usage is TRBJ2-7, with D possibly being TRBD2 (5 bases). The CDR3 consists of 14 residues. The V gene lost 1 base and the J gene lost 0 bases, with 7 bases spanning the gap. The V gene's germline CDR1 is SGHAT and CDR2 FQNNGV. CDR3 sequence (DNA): TGTGCCAGCAGCTTAGGAGGGAGCTCCTACGAGCAGTACTTC. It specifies CASSLGGSSYEQYF.

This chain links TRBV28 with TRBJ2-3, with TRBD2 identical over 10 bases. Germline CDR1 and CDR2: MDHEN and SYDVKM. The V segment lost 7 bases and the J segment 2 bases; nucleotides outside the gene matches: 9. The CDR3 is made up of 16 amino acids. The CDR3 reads CASKGLAAPTTDTQYF. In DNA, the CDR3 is TGTGCCAGCAAAGGACTAGCGGCACCAACCACAGATACGCAGTATTTT.

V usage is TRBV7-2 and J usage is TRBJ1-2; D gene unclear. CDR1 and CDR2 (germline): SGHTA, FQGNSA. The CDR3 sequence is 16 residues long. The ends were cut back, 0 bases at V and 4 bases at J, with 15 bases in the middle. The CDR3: CASSLATAPVIYGYTF. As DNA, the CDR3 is TGTGCCAGCAGCTTAGCCACAGCTCCCGTCATCTATGGCTACACCTTC.